The rows below give T cell receptor beta chains drawn from one sample of a study of CD8 T cells in Susac syndrome. TCRdb redid the calling of the immunoSEQ multiplex PCR reads with MiXCR, one entry per CDR3 protein. This table has about 190,000 distinct CDR3 sequences, approximately 95% appearing once. Sample: CD8+ T cells from PBMCs. The receptors here all came from a human donor with Susac syndrome. The CDR3 runs from the conserved cysteine through the conserved F or W.

V	J	CDR3
TRBV30	TRBJ1-2	CAFGRGEANYGYTF
TRBV29-1	TRBJ1-2	CSVGHSLGYTF
TRBV7-9	TRBJ2-5	CASSFGTSGREYF
TRBV29-1	TRBJ2-2	CSVERPTGELFF
TRBV6-4	TRBJ2-3	CASSSSGNTDTQYF
TRBV6-5	TRBJ1-1	CASSYASGQTEAFF
TRBV7-9	TRBJ2-3	CASSLAGVPDTQYF
TRBV20-1	TRBJ1-1	CSARAQSWWDTEAFF
TRBV27	TRBJ1-2	CASSSSGTAFYGYTF
TRBV29-1	TRBJ2-7	CSVEDLSGPPYEQYF
TRBV7-7	TRBJ2-5	CASSSRDQETQYF
TRBV23-1	TRBJ2-7	CASSQPGQRAYEQYF
TRBV9	TRBJ2-1	CASSPWDYSYNEQFF
TRBV12-3/TRBV12-4	TRBJ1-6	CASSLDYGAYNSPLHF